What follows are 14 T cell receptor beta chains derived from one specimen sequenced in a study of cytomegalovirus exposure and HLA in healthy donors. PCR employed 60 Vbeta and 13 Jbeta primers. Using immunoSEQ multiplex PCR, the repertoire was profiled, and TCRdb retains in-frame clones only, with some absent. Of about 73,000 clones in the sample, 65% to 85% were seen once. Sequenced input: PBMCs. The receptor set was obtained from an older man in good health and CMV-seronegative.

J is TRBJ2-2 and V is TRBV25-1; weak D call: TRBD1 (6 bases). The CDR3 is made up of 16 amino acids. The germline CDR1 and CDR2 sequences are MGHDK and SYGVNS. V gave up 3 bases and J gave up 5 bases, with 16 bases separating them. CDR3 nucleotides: TGTGCCAGCAGTGATGTTAGGCAGGGGACGACCGGGGAGCTGTTTTTT. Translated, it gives CASSDVRQGTTGELFF.

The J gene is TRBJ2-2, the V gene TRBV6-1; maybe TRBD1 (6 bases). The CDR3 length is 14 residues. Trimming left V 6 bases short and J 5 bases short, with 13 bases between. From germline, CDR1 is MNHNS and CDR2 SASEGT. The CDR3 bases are TGTGCCAGCAGAGGACAGTTCAGGACCGGGGAGCTGTTTTTT. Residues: CASRGQFRTGELFF.

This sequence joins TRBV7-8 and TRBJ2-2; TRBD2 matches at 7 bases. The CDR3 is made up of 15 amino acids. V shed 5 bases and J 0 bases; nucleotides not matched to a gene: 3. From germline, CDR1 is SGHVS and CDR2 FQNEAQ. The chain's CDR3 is CASSGTTANTGELFF. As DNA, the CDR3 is TGTGCCAGCAGCGGGACTACCGCGAACACCGGGGAGCTGTTTTTT.

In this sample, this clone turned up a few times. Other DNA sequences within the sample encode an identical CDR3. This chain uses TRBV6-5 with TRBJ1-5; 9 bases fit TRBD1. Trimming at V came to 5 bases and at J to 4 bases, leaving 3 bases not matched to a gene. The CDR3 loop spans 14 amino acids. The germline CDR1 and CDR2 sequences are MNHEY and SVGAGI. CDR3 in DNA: TGTGCCAGCAGTCCCGACAGGGGGAATCAGCCCCAGCATTTT. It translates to CASSPDRGNQPQHF.

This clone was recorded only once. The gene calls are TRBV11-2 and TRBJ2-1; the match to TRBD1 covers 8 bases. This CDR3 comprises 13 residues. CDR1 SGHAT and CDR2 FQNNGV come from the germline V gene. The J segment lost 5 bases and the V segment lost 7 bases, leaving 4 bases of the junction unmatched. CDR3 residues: CASIGTGHNEQFF. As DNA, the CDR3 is TGTGCCAGCATCGGGACAGGACACAATGAGCAGTTCTTC.

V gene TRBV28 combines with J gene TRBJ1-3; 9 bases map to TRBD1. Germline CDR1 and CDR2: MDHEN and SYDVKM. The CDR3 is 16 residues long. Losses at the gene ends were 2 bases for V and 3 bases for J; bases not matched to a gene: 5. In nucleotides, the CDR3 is TGTGCCAGCAGTTTAGATGGACAGGGGAGTGGAAACACCATATATTTT. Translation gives CASSLDGQGSGNTIYF.

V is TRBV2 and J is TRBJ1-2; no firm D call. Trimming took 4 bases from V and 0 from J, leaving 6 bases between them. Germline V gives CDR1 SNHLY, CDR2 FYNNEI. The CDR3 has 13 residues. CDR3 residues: CASSGSPNYGYTF. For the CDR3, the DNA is TGTGCCAGCAGTGGAAGCCCTAACTATGGCTACACCTTC.

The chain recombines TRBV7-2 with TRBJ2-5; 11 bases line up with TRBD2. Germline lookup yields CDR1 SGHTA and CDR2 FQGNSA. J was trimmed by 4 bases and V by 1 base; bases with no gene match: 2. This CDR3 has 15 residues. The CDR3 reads CASSLGGTSGETQYF. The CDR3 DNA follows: TGTGCCAGCAGCTTAGGTGGGACTAGCGGAGAGACCCAGTACTTC.

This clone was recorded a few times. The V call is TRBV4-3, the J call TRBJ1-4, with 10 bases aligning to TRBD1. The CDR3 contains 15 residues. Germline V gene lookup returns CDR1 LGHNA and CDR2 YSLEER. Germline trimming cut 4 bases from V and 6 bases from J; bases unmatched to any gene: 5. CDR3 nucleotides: TGCGCCAGCAGCCCTCCCGGGACAGGGGATGAAAAACTGTTTTTT. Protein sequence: CASSPPGTGDEKLFF.

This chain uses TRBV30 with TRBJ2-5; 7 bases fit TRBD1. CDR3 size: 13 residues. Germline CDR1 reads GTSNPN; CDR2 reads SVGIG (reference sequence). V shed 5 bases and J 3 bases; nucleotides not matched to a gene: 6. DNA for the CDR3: TGTGCCTGGGACCGGGACAGTAAAGAGACCCAGTACTTC. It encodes CAWDRDSKETQYF.

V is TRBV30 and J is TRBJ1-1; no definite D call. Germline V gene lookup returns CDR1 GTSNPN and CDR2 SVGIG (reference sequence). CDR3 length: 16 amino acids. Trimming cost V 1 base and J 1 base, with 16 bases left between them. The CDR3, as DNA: TGTGCCTGGAGTGCACACGATAATTCACAGAACACTGAAGCTTTCTTT. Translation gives CAWSAHDNSQNTEAFF.

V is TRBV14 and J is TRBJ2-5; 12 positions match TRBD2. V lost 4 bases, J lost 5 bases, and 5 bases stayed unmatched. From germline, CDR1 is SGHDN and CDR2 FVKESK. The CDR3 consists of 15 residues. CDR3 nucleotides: TGTGCCAGCAGCCCAAGGACTAGCGGGGTGGAGACCCAGTACTTC. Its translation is CASSPRTSGVETQYF.

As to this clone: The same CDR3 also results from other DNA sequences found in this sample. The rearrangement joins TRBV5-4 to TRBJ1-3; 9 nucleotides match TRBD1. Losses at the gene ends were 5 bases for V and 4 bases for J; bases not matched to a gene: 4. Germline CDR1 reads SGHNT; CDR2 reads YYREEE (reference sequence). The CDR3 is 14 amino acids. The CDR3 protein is CASSLQGAGNTIYF. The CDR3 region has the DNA TGTGCCAGCAGTTTACAGGGGGCGGGAAACACCATATATTTT.

The DNA for the CDR3 is TGTGCCAGCAGCCCAACACGCGAGCAGTACTTC. Translating it yields CASSPTREQYF. This sequence joins TRBV11-2 and TRBJ2-7; no firm D call. There are 11 residues in the CDR3. V lost 5 bases, J lost 6 bases, and 8 bases lay in between. CDR1 is SGHAT, CDR2 FQNNGV, per germline. Drawing the rest from reference TRBV11-2 and TRBJ2-7, the complete variable domain is EAGVAQSPRYKIIEKRQSVAFWCNPISGHATLYWYQQILGQGPKLLIQFQNNGVVDDSQLPKDRFSAERLKGVDSTLKIQPAKLEDSAVYLCASSPTREQYFGPGTRLTVT.